This T cell receptor (beta chain) was found in a study of T-cell memory formation after mild COVID-19. About this clonotype: Its antigen is not identified.

5'RACE with constant-segment primers yielded barcoded, UMI-tagged TCR alpha and TCR beta cDNA libraries. Via MiXCR, TCRdb re-called the 5' RACE reads, giving one row per CDR3 protein. The profile shows 500,000 to 600,000 distinct CDR3 sequences, under 20% of them singletons. Study-wide findings and caveats: The main location of contracting CD4+ clones was CM and EM, and that of contracting CD8+ clones was EMRA.

This sequence was found in an adult woman who had mild COVID-19 (a few samples of this study predate the infection). Cell type and time point are not known. Sequenced material: PBMCs or a T cell subset sorted from them (not recorded which).

CDR3 coding DNA: TGCAGCGTTGAACAGCGGGGTATAAAAGAGACCCAGTACTTC. Translating it yields CSVEQRGIKETQYF. The V gene is TRBV29-1, the J gene TRBJ2-5, with 7 bases that match TRBD2. The V gene's germline CDR1 is SQVTM and CDR2 ANQGSEA. The CDR3 spans 14 residues. With V trimmed by 2 bases and J by 3 bases, 6 bases remained unmatched. Supplemented by reference TRBV29-1 and TRBJ2-5, the full variable domain reads SAVISQKPSRDICQRGTSLTIQCQVDSQVTMMFWYRQQPGQSLTLIATANQGSEATYESGFVIDKFPISRPNLTFSTLTVSNMSPEDSSIYLCSVEQRGIKETQYFGPGTRLLVL.